This T cell receptor beta chain derives from a study of identical twins. Study-level points and caveats: The study reached conclusions through statistical analysis that was cross-sectional, not following the same donors. Carriage of fewer insertions was seen in abundant cord blood beta clonotypes, whereas memory repertoires showed none.

One entry per CDR3 protein, called by TCRdb with MiXCR from the 5' RACE reads. The sample holds nearly 650,000 distinct CDR3 sequences, about 7.6% seen once. This clonotype appeared once. Antigen unknown. The sample was also reused in another study, on yellow fever vaccine responses in identical twins.

The clonotype comes from a woman between 18 and 30 years old in good health. Sample: PBMCs.

CDR3 sequence: CASSSAGVRQETQYF. In DNA, the CDR3 is TGTGCCAGCAGTTCCGCGGGAGTTCGGCAAGAGACCCAGTACTTC. The chain employs TRBV28 and TRBJ2-5; TRBD2 agrees at 7 bases. The CDR3 totals 15 residues. Germline assignment: CDR1 MDHEN and CDR2 SYDVKM. J was trimmed by 2 bases and V by 4 bases; bases with no gene match: 7.